This is a list of T cell receptor beta chains from one sample in a study of a mutant IDH1 vaccine in newly diagnosed glioma. Their target antigens are unknown. Libraries were prepared by immunoSEQ multiplex PCR; TCRdb keeps only in-frame clonotypes and omits some of them. The repertoire holds over 50,000 clones, with about 87% as singletons. This specimen consisted of PBMCs, obtained from a glioma patient whose treatment included an IDH1 peptide vaccine. These receptors all stem from a woman aged 40 to 50 with glioma. Both conserved end residues are trimmed from each CDR3.

V gene: TRBV27; CDR3 protein: ASSLLRSGYNEQF
V gene: TRBV14; CDR3 protein: ASSQDISGAVYEQY
V gene: TRBV19; CDR3 protein: ASSLWDTQY
V gene: TRBV7-2; CDR3 protein: ASSLVGQRGPYGYT
V gene: TRBV9; CDR3 protein: ASSAGGLREQY
V gene: TRBV19; CDR3 protein: ASQDTGVYNEQF
V gene: TRBV11-2; CDR3 protein: ASRHIFRDTEAF
V gene: TRBV5-4; CDR3 protein: ASSLQGKADTQY
V gene: TRBV4-3; CDR3 protein: ASSQEGYSKPQH
V gene: TRBV29-1; CDR3 protein: SVEDLAGTDTQY
V gene: TRBV5-4; CDR3 protein: ASRSGTFTDTQY
V gene: TRBV5-1; CDR3 protein: ASSLGAGWTEAF
V gene: TRBV6-5; CDR3 protein: ASRTGISSYEQY
V gene: TRBV2; CDR3 protein: ASSPTSGRNTDTQY
V gene: TRBV9; CDR3 protein: ASGPDTGELF
V gene: TRBV28; CDR3 protein: ASSFRAGANTEAF
V gene: TRBV9; CDR3 protein: ATRSQYKADTQY
V gene: TRBV29-1; CDR3 protein: SVVRGPSGNTIY
V gene: TRBV23-1; CDR3 protein: ASSQLRLAGEDWTEQF
V gene: TRBV5-4; CDR3 protein: ASSSLAGGALQETQY
V gene: TRBV2; CDR3 protein: ASSKNGGGNSPLH
V gene: TRBV5-1; CDR3 protein: ASSSPQGTGGTDTQY
V gene: TRBV10-3; CDR3 protein: AISNLRDRGAEQY
V gene: TRBV6-1; CDR3 protein: ASSEGLAESYEQY
V gene: TRBV7-6; CDR3 protein: ASSLASGTGGIPSYEQY